This record concerns one TCR beta chain sequence. This sample was included in a study of early T cells in non-severe SARS-CoV-2 infection. Study overall: Whole-blood bulk RNA, unsorted, was sequenced, and chains were unpaired.

In TCRdb, the 5' RACE reads were re-called with MiXCR into one record per CDR3 protein. This sample has 55,000 or so distinct CDR3 sequences; 6.2% occur once, and the top ten carry less than 5%. The V end was cut by 11 bases, the J end by 7 bases, with 9 bases between. CDR3 length: 10 residues. Germline V gives CDR1 WNHNN, CDR2 SYGVQD (reference sequence). Material: whole blood. The rearrangement links TRBV10-1 to TRBJ1-5; D remains ambiguous. The receptor was derived from an adult who was a healthcare worker with PCR-confirmed SARS-CoV-2 infection or an uninfected control (not recorded which). The chain's CDR3 is CAPRDQPQHF. CDR3 DNA: TGCGCCCCTCGCGACCAGCCCCAGCATTTT.